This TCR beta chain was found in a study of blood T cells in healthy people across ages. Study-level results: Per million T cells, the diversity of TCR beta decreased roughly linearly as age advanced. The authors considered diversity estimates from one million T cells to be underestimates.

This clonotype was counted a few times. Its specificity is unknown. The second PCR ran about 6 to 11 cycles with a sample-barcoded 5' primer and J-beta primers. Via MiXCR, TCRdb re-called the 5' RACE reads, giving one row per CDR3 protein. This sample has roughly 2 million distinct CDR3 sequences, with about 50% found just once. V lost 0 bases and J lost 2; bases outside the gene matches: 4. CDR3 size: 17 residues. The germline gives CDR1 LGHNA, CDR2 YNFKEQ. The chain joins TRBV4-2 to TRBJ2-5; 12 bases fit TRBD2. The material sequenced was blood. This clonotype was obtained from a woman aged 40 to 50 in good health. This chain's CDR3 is CASSQDRLAGEQETQYF. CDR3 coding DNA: TGTGCCAGCAGCCAAGATCGACTAGCGGGGGAACAAGAGACCCAGTACTTC.